This paragraph reports one TCR beta chain. Its cognate antigen is unknown. The CDR3 runs to 12 residues. V was clipped by 2 bases and J by 5 bases, with 5 bases between them. CDR1 and CDR2 (germline): MNHEY, SVGEGT. Generated by immunoSEQ multiplex PCR, the TCRdb table keeps only in-frame clones and is missing some. There are approximately 92,000 clones in the sample; approximately 84% occur only once, and 10% to 13% lies in the top ten. The sample comes from a study of T cell responses to AZD1222 COVID-19 vaccine. Study-wide results and limits: Among those given AZD1222, only 6 or 7 were seropositive at baseline.

The sequencing here drew on peripheral blood, taken on day 0 of AZD1222 vaccination. The clonotype originates from an adult in good health. The rearrangement uses TRBV6-2 or TRBV6-3 and TRBJ2-3; D gene ambiguous. This CDR3 is CASSYVGDTQYF. The DNA of the CDR3 is TGTGCCAGCAGTTACGTTGGAGATACGCAGTATTTT.